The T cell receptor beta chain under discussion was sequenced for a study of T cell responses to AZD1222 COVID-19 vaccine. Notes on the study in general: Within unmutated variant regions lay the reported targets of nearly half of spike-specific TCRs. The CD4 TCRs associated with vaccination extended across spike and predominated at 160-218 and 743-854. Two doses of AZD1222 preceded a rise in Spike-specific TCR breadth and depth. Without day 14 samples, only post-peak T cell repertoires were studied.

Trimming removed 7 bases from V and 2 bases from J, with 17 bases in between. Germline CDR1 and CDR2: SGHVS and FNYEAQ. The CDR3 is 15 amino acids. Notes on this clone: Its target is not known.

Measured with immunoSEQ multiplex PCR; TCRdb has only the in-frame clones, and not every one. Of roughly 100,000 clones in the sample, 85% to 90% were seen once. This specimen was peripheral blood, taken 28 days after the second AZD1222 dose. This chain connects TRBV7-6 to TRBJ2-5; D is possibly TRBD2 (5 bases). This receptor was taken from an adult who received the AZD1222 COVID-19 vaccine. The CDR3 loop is CASIPLLRGQETQYF. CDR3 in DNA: TGTGCCAGCATACCCCTCCTCCGCGGGCAAGAGACCCAGTACTTC. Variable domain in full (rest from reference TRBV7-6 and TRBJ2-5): GAGVSQSPRYKVTKRGQDVALRCDPISGHVSLYWYRQALGQGPEFLTYFNYEAQQDKSGLPNDRFSAERPEGSISTLTIQRTEQRDSAMYRCASIPLLRGQETQYFGPGTRLLVL.